This T cell receptor beta chain was recorded in a study of cytomegalovirus exposure and HLA in healthy donors. The CDR3 extends over 14 amino acids. Germline loops: CDR1 MGHDK, CDR2 SYGVNS. The V gene lost 1 base and the J gene lost 4 bases, with 10 bases spanning the gap. Vbeta (60) and Jbeta (13) primers were used in the PCR. The table came from immunoSEQ multiplex PCR; TCRdb's copy has only in-frame clones and leaves some out. The data hold approximately 130,000 clones, with roughly 71% observed a single time. The sequence derives from a woman between 40 and 50 years old in good health and CMV-seropositive. The genes are TRBV25-1 and TRBJ1-2; TRBD1 is a possible D gene (6 bases). The sample comprised PBMCs. The CDR3 here is CASSESSDSYGYTF. CDR3 nucleotide sequence: TGTGCCAGCAGTGAATCCTCGGACAGCTATGGCTACACCTTC.